This T cell receptor beta chain was documented in a study of shared clonotypes between healthy human individuals. Of note for this clone: Its target is unknown.

Splitting of CD4+ cells produced CD45RA+ naive and CD45RA-negative memory subsets. CDR3 length: 13 residues. Germline V gene lookup returns CDR1 SNHLY and CDR2 FYNNEI. Trimming cost V 8 bases and J 0 bases, with 10 bases left between them. General study findings and limits: Naive CD4 clonotypes were shared across a handful of donors at around 5%. Against clonotypes common to all four donors, non-shared ones had lower generation probabilities.

Original analysis: ImmunoSEQ yielded junction-only sequences lacking quality scores, so filtering differed. The assay was immunoSEQ multiplex PCR, and TCRdb's table has in-frame clones only and misses some. V and J calls and clone size follow that table, whereas D and trimming were derived from the DNA. Of 650,000 to 800,000 clones in the sample, 55% to 80% were seen once. The sequence derives from a woman between 25 and 40 years old in good health. This chain connects TRBV2 to TRBJ1-2, with a tentative D call TRBD1 (5 bases). Sample: memory CD4+ T cells sorted from blood. Subset reported: CD45RA-negative fraction. CDR3 coding DNA: TGTGCCAGCGACAGATACTCTAACTATGGCTACACCTTC. This translates into CASDRYSNYGYTF.